This T cell receptor beta chain was recorded in a study of blood T cell repertoires in COVID-19. Overall study context: Italy, Spain and the United States were the sources of the convalescent and acute COVID-19 samples. Nucleic acid was either cDNA or gDNA, and it came from T cells, B-cell-depleted T cells, or PBMCs.

The ends were cut back, 1 base at V and 4 bases at J, with 17 bases in the middle. Germline V gene lookup returns CDR1 SGHNT and CDR2 YYREEE (reference sequence). CDR3 length: 16 residues. Per the authors' pipeline: Researchers report that nucleated cell counts were estimated from reference gene primer amplification. Profiling relied on immunoSEQ multiplex PCR, and the TCRdb table lists in-frame clones only, not all of them. That table furnishes V, J and clone size, whereas the DNA furnished D and trimming. Counted here are 70,000 to 95,000 clones, around 90% occurring once; the ten biggest clones make up approximately 4.1%.

V usage is TRBV5-4 and J usage is TRBJ1-2; no clear D. This clonotype was obtained from a woman aged 50 to 65 in a cohort sampled during active COVID-19. Sequencing was performed on peripheral blood. CDR3 loop: CASSLKSGTPGYGYTF. CDR3 nucleotides: TGTGCCAGCAGCTTGAAGTCAGGAACTCCCGGCTATGGCTACACCTTC. Full variable domain (remainder filled in from reference TRBV5-4 and TRBJ1-2): ETGVTQSPTHLIKTRGQQVTLRCSSQSGHNTVSWYQQALGQGPQFIFQYYREEENGRGNFPPRFSGLQFPNYSSELNVNALELDDSALYLCASSLKSGTPGYGYTFGSGTRLTVV.